The subject of this entry is one T cell receptor beta chain. Its antigen is unknown. The record has no base qualities; no much larger clone is one base away. These data belong to a study of blood T cell repertoires in COVID-19 (dated by TCRdb to the early 2020s). Notes on the research overall: Samples covering the acute and convalescent phases of COVID-19 were provided by collaborators in the United States, Italy and Spain. The material from the prospective study consisted of cDNA or gDNA derived from T cells, B-cell-depleted T cells, or PBMCs. The dataset comprised deeply sampled blood TCRbeta repertoires from subjects exposed to, actively infected with, or recovered from COVID-19. The repertoires were made available in a free public database intended to serve as a resource for research on the immune response to SARS-CoV-2. Samples were obtained from the ongoing ImmuneRACE study (first 160 participants) and from 950 to 1,500 subjects provided by 6 global collaborators. Sample metadata almost always included a de-identified subject ID, COVID-19 status, age in years and sex. Where available, HLA class I and class II types were obtained from metadata supplied by the sample provider rather than from assay-based typing. Points the paper makes about the study in general: Clinical and demographic metadata were provided uncurated, with the amount varying by source and participant.

TCRbeta CDR3 regions were amplified from genomic DNA using the immunoSEQ Assay, a bias-controlled multiplex PCR. In the authors' own workflow: Nucleated cell counts per sample were estimated from amplification of reference gene primers within the assay. Sequence reads were collapsed and filtered to measure the absolute abundance of every unique TCRbeta CDR3 rearrangement. For each sample, productive Simpson clonality was calculated by taking the square root of Simpson's diversity index across productive rearrangements. Entries here come from immuneACCESS through TCRdb and include only in-frame sequences with V and J called. Some clones fail to appear in such tables; in the studies checked, an unresolved V gene covers under half of the shortfall, and the cause of the remainder is unknown. The DNA gave D and trimming, while V, J and clone size come from that table. Counted in this sample were more than 200,000 clones; around 83% of them appeared once. Roughly 8.2% of the sample is held by the ten biggest clonotypes.

The CDR3 covers 14 residues, taking in both the cysteine and the phenylalanine. The only DNA kept is the CDR3, 42 bases in frame from the first base. V was cut back by 5 bases and J by 4 bases, leaving a gap of 13 bases between them. The CDR1 and CDR2 encoded by the germline V gene are SGHTS and YDEGEE. In Seattle, one collaborating source enrolled patients while the infection was active and tracked those patients longitudinally over the course of disease. Whole blood was collected in K2EDTA tubes by collaborating institutions according to the institutions' own protocols. Collaborator samples were shipped for TCRbeta analysis as frozen whole blood, isolated PBMCs, or DNA extracted from either sample type.

Rearrangement joined TRBV5-8 to TRBJ1-5; TRBD1 is possibly the D segment (6 matching bases). The source material was peripheral blood. This TCR came from a woman aged 80 or over with COVID-19, enrolled during active disease. The CDR3 in this case is CASRLRGPNQPQHF. The DNA sequence reads TGTGCCAGCAGACTCAGGGGCCCTAATCAGCCCCAGCATTTT.